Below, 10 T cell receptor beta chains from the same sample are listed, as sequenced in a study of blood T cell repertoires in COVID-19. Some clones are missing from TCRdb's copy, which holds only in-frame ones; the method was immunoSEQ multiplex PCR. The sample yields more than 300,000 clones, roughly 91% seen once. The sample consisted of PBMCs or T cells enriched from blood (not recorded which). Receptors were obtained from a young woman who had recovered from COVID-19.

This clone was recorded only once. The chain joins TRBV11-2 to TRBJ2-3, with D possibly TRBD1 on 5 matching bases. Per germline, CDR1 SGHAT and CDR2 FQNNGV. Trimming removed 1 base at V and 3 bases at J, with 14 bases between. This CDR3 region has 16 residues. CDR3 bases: TGTGCCAGCAGCTTAGCGGGTCAGGGAACGACAGATACGCAGTATTTT. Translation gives CASSLAGQGTTDTQYF. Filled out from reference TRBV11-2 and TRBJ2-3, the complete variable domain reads EAGVAQSPRYKIIEKRQSVAFWCNPISGHATLYWYQQILGQGPKLLIQFQNNGVVDDSQLPKDRFSAERLKGVDSTLKIQPAKLEDSAVYLCASSLAGQGTTDTQYFGPGTRLTVL.

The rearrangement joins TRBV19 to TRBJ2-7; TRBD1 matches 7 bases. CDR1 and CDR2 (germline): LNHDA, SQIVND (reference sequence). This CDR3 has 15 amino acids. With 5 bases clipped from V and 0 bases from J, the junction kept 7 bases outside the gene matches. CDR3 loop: CASSRRDRNSYEQYF. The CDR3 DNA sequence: TGTGCCAGTAGTCGCCGGGACAGAAACTCCTACGAGCAGTACTTC.

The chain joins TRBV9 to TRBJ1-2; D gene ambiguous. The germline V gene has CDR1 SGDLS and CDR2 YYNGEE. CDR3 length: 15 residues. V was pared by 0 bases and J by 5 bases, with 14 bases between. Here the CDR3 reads CASSVGPGEGYGYTF. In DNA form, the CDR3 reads TGTGCCAGCAGCGTAGGGCCAGGAGAGGGTTATGGCTACACCTTC.

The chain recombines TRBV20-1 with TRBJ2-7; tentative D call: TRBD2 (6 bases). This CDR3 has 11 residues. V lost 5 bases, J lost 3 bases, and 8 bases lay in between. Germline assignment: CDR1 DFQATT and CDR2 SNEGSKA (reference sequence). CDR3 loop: CSAETSYEQYF. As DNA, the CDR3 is TGCAGTGCTGAGACTAGCTACGAGCAGTACTTC.

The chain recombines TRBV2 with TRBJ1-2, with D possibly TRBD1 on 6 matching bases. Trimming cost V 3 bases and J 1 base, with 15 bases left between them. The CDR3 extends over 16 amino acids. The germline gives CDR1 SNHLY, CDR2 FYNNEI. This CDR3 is CASSDTGHGFNYGYTF. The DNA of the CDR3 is TGTGCCAGCAGTGATACGGGACACGGCTTTAACTATGGCTACACCTTC.

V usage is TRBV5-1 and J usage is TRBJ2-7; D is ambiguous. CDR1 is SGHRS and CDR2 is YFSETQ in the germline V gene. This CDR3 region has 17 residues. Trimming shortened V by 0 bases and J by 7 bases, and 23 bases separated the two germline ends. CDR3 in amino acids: CASSLDPPQMITLEQYF. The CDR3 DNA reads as TGCGCCAGCAGCTTGGATCCTCCCCAGATGATTACGCTTGAGCAGTACTTC.

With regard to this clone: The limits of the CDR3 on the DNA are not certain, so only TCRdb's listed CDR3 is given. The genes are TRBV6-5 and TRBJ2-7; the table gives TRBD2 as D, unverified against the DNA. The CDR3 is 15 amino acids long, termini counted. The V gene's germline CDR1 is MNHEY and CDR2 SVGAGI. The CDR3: CASSTSGGGIYEQYF.

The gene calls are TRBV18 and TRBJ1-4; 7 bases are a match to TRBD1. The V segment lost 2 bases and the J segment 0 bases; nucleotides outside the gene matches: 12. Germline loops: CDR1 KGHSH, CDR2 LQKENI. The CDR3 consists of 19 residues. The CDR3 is CASSPRRQGKTATNEKLFF. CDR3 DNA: TGTGCCAGCTCACCAAGGCGACAGGGAAAAACTGCAACTAATGAAAAACTGTTTTTT.

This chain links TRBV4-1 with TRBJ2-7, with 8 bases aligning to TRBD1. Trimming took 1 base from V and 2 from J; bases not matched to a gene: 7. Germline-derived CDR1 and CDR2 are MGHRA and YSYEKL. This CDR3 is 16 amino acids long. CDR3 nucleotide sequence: TGCGCCAGCAGCCAAGGCCTCGACAGGGGTACCTACGAGCAGTACTTC. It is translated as CASSQGLDRGTYEQYF.

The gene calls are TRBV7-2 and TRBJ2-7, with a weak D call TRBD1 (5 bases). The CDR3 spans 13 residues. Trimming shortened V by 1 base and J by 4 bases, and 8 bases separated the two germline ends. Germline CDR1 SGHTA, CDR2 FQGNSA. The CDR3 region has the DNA TGTGCCAGCAGCTTAGAAGGGGTGTACGAGCAGTACTTC. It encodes CASSLEGVYEQYF.